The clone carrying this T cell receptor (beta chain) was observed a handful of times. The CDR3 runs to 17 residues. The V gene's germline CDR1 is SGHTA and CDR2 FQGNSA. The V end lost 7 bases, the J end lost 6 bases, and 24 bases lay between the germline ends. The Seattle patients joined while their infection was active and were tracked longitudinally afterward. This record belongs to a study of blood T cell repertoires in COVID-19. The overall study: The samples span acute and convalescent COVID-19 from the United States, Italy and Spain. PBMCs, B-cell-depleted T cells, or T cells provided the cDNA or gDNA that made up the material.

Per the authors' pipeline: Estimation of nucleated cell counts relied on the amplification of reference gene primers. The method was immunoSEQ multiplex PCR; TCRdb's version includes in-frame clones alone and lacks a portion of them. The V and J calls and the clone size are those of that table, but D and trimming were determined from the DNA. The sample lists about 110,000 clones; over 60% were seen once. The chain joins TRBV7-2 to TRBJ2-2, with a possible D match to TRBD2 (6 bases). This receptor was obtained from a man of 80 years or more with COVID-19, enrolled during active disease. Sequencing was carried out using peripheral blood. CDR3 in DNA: TGTGCCAGCACCCCGGGGGTTGGGCGACTAGTATCCGGGGAGCTGTTTTTT. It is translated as CASTPGVGRLVSGELFF.